This T cell receptor beta chain was sequenced for a study of blood T cell repertoires in COVID-19. Study summary: Sites across the United States, Italy and Spain contributed samples from acute and convalescent COVID-19. From T cells, B-cell-depleted T cells, or PBMCs came the material, which was cDNA or gDNA.

The V gene end was trimmed by 7 bases and the J gene end by 4 bases; junction bases not matched to a gene: 10. CDR3 size: 15 residues. Germline assignment: CDR1 LNHDA and CDR2 SQIVND (reference sequence). Original handling: Scientists estimated how many nucleated cells there were by amplifying reference gene primers. This table comes from immunoSEQ multiplex PCR, and its TCRdb copy is limited to in-frame clones, with some not included. The V and J calls and the clone size are those of that table, but D and trimming were determined from the DNA. Here the sample spans approximately 450,000 clones, 85% to 90% being singletons. Recovered status applied to Cohort 3 donors who had two consecutive negative PCRs. It also applied to those with clearance or with symptom resolution.

This chain uses TRBV19 with TRBJ1-1; 9 positions agree with TRBD1. The sample was PBMCs or T cells enriched from blood (not recorded which). This receptor was obtained from a man aged 30-40 years who had recovered from COVID-19. This CDR3 reads CASNNRGHGITEAFF. The CDR3 nucleotides read TGTGCCAGTAACAACAGGGGGCACGGGATCACTGAAGCTTTCTTT.